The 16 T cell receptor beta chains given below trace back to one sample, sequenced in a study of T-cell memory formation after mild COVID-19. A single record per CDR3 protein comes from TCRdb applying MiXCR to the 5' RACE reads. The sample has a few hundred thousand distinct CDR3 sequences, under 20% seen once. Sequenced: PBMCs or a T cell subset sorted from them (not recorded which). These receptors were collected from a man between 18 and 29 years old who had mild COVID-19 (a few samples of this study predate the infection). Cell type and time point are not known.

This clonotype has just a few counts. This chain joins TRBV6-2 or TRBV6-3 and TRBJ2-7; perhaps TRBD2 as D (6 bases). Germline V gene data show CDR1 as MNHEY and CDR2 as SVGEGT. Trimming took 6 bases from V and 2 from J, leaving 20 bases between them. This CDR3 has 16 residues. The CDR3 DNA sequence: TGTGCCAGCAGCCTTCGGGGAGGACCGAGAACCTACGAGCAGTACTTC. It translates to CASSLRGGPRTYEQYF.

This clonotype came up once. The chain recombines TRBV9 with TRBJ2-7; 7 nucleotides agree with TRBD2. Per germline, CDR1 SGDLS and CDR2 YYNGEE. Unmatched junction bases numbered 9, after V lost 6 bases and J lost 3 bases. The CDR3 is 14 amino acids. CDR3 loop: CASTPFAGDYEQYF. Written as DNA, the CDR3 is TGTGCCAGCACGCCTTTCGCGGGGGACTACGAGCAGTACTTC.

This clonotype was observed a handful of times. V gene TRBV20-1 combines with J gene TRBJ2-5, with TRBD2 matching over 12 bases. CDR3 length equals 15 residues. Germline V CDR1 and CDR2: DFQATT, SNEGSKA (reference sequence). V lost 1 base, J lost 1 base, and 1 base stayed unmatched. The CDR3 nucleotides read TGCAGTGCTAGAGGACTAGCGGGGGCCCAAGAGACCCAGTACTTC. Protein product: CSARGLAGAQETQYF.

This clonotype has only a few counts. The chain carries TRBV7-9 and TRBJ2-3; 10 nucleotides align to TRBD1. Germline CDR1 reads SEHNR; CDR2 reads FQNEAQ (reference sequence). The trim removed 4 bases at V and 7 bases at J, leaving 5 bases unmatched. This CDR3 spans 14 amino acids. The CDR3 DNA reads TGTGCCAGCAGCTCCGGGACAGGGGATCATACGCAGTATTTT. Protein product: CASSSGTGDHTQYF.

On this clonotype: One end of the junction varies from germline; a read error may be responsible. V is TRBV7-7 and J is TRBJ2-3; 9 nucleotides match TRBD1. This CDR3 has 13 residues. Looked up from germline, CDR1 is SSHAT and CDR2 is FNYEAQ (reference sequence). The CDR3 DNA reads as TGTGCTAGCAGCTTAGGGGGACAGGGTACGCAGTATTTT. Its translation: CASSLGGQGTQYF.

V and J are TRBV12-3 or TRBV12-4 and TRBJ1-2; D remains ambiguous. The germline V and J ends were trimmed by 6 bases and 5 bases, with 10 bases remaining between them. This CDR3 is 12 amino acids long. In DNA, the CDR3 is TGTGCCAGCAGCGATAACGATTATGGCTACACCTTC. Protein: CASSDNDYGYTF.

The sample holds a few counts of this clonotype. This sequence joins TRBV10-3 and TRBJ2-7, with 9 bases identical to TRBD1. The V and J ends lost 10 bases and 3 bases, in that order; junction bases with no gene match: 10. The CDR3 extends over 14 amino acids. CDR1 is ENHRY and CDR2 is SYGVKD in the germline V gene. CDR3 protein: CATRSRDRVYEQYV. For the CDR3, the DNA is TGTGCCACCCGGAGCCGGGACAGGGTCTACGAGCAGTACGTC.

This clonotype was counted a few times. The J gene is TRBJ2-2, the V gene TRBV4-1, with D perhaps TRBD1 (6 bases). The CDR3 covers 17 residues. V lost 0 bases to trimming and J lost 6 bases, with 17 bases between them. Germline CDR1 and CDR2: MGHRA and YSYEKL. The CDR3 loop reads CASSQEWVGQKPGELFF. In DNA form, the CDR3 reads TGCGCCAGCAGCCAAGAGTGGGTCGGACAGAAACCCGGGGAGCTGTTTTTT.

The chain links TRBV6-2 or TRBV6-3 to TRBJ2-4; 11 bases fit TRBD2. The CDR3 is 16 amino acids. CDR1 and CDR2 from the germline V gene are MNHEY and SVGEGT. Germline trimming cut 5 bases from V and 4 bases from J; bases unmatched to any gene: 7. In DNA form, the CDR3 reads TGTGCCAGCAGTCGATCACCTAGCGGGGGGAAAAACATTCAGTACTTC. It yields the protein CASSRSPSGGKNIQYF.

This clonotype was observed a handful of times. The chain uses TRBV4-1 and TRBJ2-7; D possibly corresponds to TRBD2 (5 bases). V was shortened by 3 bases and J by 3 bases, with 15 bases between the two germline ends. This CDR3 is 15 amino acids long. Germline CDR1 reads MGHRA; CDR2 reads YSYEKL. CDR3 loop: CASSQRAGGHYEQYF. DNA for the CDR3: TGCGCCAGCAGCCAGAGGGCCGGAGGCCACTACGAGCAGTACTTC.

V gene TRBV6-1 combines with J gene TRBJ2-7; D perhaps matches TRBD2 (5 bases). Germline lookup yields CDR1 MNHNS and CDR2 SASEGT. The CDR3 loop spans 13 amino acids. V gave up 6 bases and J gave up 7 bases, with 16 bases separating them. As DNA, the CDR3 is TGTGCCAGCAGAGCAGACAACCCGGGGGAGCAGTACTTC. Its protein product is CASRADNPGEQYF.

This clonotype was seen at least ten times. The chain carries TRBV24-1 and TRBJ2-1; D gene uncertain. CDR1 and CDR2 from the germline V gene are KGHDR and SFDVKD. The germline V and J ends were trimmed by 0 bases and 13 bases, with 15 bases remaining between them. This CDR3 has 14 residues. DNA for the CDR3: TGTGCCACCAGTGATTTGCAGCTGGGTGAGACCCAGTTCTTC. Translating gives CATSDLQLGETQFF.

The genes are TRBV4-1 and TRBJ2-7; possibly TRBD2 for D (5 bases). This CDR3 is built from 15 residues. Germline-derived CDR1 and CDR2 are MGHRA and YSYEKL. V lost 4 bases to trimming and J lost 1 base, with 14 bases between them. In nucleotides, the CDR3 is TGCGCCAGCAGCCCCCGGGATTCCGAGTCCTACGAGCAGTACTTC. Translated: CASSPRDSESYEQYF.

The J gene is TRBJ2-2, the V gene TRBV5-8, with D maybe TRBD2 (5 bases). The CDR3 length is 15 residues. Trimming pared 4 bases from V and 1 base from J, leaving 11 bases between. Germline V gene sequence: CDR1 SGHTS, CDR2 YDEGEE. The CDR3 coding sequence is TGTGCCAGCAGCGAGCGGACCCTGAACACCGGGGAGCTGTTTTTT. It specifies CASSERTLNTGELFF. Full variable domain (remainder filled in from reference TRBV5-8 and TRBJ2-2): EAGVTQSPTHLIKTRGQQATLRCSPISGHTSVYWYQQALGLGLQFLLWYDEGEERNRGNFPPRFSGRQFPNYSSELNVNALELEDSALYLCASSERTLNTGELFFGEGSRLTVL.

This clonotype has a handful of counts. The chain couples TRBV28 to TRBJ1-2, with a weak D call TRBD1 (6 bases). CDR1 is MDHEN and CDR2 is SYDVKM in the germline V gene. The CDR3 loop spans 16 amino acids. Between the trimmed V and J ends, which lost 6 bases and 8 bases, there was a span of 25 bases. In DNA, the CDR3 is TGTGCCAGCAGAACACTACACCGGGACATCCTCGGCGGCTACACCTTC. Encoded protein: CASRTLHRDILGGYTF.

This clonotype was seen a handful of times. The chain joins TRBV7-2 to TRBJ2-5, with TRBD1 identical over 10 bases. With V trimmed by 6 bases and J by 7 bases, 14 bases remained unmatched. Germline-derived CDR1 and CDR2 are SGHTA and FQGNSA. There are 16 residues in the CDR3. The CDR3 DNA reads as TGTGCCAGCAGTCTTCGAACCGGGACAGGGGACGGGACCCAGTACTTC. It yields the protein CASSLRTGTGDGTQYF.